This TCR beta chain was observed in a study of T-cell memory formation after mild COVID-19. The study, taken as a whole, reports: The authors did not confirm SARS-CoV-2 specificity of second-wave clones peaking day 37. Day 15 to 85 contracting clones showed balanced CD4/CD8; later expanders leaned CD4+. Some clones that responded turned up in pre-infection memory, which suggests that cross-reactive memory joined in.

On this clonotype: Its target is unknown.

One entry per CDR3 protein, called by TCRdb with MiXCR from the 5' RACE reads. Counted here are 200,000 to 300,000 distinct CDR3 sequences, 16% occurring once; the ten biggest clones make up roughly a fifth. V was pared by 4 bases and J by 10 bases, with 6 bases of the junction left unmatched. In germline, CDR1 is MNHNY, CDR2 SVGAGI (reference sequence). The CDR3 runs to 13 residues. This chain joins TRBV6-6 and TRBJ2-5; 10 bases are shared with TRBD2. Input material: PBMCs or a T cell subset sorted from them (not recorded which). This TCR was recovered from a man between 18 and 29 years old who had mild COVID-19 (a few samples of this study predate the infection). Cell type and time point are not known. CDR3 sequence: CASSSQLAGRQYF. The CDR3 nucleotides read TGTGCCAGCAGTTCACAACTAGCGGGGCGCCAGTACTTC.